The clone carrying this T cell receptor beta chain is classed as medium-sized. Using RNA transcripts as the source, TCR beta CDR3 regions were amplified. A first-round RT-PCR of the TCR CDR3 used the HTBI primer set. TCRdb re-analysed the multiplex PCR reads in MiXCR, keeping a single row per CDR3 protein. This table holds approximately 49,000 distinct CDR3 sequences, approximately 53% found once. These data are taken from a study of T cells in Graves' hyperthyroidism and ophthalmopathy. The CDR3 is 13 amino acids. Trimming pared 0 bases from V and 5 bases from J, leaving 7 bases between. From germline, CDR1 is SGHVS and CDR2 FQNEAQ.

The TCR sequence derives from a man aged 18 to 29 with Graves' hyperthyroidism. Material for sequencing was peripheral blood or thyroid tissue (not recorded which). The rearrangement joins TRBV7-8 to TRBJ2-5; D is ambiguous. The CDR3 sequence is CASSLAQSETQYF. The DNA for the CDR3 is TGTGCCAGCAGCTTAGCGCAATCGGAGACCCAGTACTTC.